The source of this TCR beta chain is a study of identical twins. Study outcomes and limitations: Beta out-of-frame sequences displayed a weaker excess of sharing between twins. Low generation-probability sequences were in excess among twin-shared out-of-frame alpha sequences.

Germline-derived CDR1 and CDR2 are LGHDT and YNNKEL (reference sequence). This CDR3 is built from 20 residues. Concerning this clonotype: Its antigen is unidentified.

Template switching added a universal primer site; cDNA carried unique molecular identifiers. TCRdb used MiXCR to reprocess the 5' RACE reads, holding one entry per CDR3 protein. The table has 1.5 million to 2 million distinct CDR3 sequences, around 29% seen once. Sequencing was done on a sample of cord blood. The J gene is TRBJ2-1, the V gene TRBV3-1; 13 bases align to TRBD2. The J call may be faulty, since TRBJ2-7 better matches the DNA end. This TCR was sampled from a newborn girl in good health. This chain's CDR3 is CASSLLPGLAGPSSYNEQYF. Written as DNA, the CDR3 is TGTGCCAGCAGCCTACTCCCGGGACTAGCGGGGCCCAGCTCCTACAATGAGCAGTACTTC.